These 6 T cell receptor beta chains originate from one sample sequenced in a study of T cell repertoires in cytomegalovirus infection. TCRdb reprocessed the reads via MiXCR and lists one record per CDR3 protein. The data contain a few hundred thousand distinct CDR3 sequences, 40% of them singletons. No antigen has been identified for these receptors. The source was cultured PBMCs, collected from culture after CMV antigen stimulation. Receptors were obtained from a human donor in good health (CMV status not recorded). Some clones in this sample may be carry-over from other donors' samples.

Only a few counts were recorded for this clonotype. The chain joins TRBV27 to TRBJ2-7; 13 positions match TRBD2. The V gene's germline CDR1 is MNHEY and CDR2 SMNVEV (reference sequence). Losses at the gene ends were 3 bases for V and 7 bases for J; bases not matched to a gene: 6. The CDR3 is 15 amino acids. CDR3 nucleotides: TGTGCCAGCAGTTTCGGACTAGCGGGAGAGGCTGAGCAGTACTTC. Amino acid sequence: CASSFGLAGEAEQYF.

The CDR3, as DNA: TGCAGTGCTAATCGCGGGGGCAACACCGGGGAGCTGTTTTTT. Amino acid sequence: CSANRGGNTGELFF. V and J are TRBV20-1 and TRBJ2-2; weak D call: TRBD2 (7 bases). The V and J ends lost 4 bases and 2 bases respectively, with 11 bases between them. In germline, CDR1 is DFQATT, CDR2 SNEGSKA (reference sequence). This CDR3 is 14 amino acids long.

The chain carries TRBV18 and TRBJ2-2; TRBD2 matches 10 bases. J was trimmed by 3 bases and V by 0 bases; bases with no gene match: 4. The V gene's germline CDR1 is KGHSH and CDR2 LQKENI. The CDR3 length is 17 residues. The CDR3 loop is CASSPPSGTSDTGELFF. CDR3 DNA: TGTGCCAGCTCACCACCATCCGGGACTAGCGACACCGGGGAGCTGTTTTTT.

This chain links TRBV2 with TRBJ2-7; 8 bases agree with TRBD2. This CDR3 has 13 amino acids. V trimming: 8 bases; J trimming: 5 bases; junction bases outside the gene matches: 8. Germline-derived CDR1 and CDR2 are SNHLY and FYNNEI. The CDR3, as DNA: TGTGCCAGCCTCCAGCGGGAGCAGAACGAGCAGTACTTC. Protein product: CASLQREQNEQYF.

The genes are TRBV6-5 and TRBJ1-3; D is unresolved. CDR3 length: 11 residues. With 11 bases removed from V and 4 bases from J, the gap between germline ends came to 9 bases. Germline V gives CDR1 MNHEY, CDR2 SVGAGI. The CDR3 nucleotides read TGTGCCGGGTCTTCGGGAAACACCATATATTTT. Translated: CAGSSGNTIYF.

On this clonotype: This may be a read error: a much more frequent sequence differs by one nucleotide. V gene TRBV7-2 combines with J gene TRBJ2-7; 7 bases fit TRBD1. The V gene end was trimmed by 4 bases and the J gene end by 5 bases; junction bases not matched to a gene: 8. Germline lookup yields CDR1 SGHTA and CDR2 FQGNSA. The CDR3 consists of 14 residues. The CDR3 loop reads CASSSRDRPNEQYF. The CDR3 DNA is TGTGCCAGCAGCTCCCGGGACAGACCCAACGAGCAGTACTTC.